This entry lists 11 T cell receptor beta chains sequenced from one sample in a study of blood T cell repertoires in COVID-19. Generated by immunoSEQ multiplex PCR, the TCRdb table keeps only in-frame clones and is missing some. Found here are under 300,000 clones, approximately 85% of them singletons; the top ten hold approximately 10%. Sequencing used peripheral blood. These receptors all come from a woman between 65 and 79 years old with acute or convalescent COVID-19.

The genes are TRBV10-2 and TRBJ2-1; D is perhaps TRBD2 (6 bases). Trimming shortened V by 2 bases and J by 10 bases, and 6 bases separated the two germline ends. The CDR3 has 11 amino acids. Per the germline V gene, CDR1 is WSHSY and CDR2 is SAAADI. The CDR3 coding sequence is TGCGCCAGCAGTGAGGGGGGGGAGCAGTTCTTC. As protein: CASSEGGEQFF.

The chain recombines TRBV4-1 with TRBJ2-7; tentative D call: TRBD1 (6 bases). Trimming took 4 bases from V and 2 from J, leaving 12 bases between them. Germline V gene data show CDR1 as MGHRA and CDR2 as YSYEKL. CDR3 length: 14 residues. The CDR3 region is CASSLDRGPYEQYF. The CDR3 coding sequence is TGCGCCAGCAGCCTGGACAGAGGACCCTACGAGCAGTACTTC.

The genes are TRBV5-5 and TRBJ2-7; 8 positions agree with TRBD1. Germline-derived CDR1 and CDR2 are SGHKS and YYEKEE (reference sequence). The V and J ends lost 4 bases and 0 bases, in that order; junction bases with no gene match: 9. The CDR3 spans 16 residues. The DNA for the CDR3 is TGTGCCAGCAGCCCCGCTGGGGGACAGGCCTCCTACGAGCAGTACTTC. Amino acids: CASSPAGGQASYEQYF.

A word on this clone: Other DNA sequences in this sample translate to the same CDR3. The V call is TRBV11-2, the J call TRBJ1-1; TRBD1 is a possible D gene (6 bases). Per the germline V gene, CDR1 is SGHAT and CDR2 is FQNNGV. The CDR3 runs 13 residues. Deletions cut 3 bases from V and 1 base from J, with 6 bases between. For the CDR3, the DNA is TGTGCCAGCAGCTTGACAGGGAACACTGAAGCTTTCTTT. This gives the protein CASSLTGNTEAFF.

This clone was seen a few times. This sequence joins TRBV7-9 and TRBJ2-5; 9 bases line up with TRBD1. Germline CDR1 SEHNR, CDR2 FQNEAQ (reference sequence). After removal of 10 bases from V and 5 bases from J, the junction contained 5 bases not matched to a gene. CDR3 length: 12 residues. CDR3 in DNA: TGTGCCACAAACAGGGGGCTGGAGACCCAGTACTTC. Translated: CATNRGLETQYF.

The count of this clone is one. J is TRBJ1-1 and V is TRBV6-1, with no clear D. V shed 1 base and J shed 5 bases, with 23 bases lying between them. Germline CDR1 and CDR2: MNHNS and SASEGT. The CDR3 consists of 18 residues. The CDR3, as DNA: TGTGCCAGCAGTGAAGGGGGTGCCCTTTGGAGGGAGGAGACTGAAGCTTTCTTT. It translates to CASSEGGALWREETEAFF.

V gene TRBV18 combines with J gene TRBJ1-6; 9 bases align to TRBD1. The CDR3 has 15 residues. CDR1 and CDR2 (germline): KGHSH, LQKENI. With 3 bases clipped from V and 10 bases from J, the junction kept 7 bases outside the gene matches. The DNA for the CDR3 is TGTGCCAGCTCACCGGCGGGACAGGGCGCCTCACCCCTCCACTTT. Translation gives CASSPAGQGASPLHF.

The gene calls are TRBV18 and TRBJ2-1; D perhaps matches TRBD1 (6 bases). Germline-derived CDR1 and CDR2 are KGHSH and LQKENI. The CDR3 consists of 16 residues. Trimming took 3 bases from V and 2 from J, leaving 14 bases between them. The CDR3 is CASSPGSGTTYNEQFF. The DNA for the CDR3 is TGTGCCAGCTCACCCGGTTCAGGGACAACCTACAATGAGCAGTTCTTC.

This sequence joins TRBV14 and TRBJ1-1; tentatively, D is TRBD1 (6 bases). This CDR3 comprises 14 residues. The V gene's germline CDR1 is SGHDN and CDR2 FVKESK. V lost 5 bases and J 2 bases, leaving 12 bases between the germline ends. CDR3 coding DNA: TGTGCCAGCAGCGCGACAGGAGAAAACACTGAAGCTTTCTTT. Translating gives CASSATGENTEAFF.

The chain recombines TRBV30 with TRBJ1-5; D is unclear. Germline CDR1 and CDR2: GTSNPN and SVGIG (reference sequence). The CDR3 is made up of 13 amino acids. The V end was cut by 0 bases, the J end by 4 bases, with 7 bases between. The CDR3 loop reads CAWSVRGNQPQHF. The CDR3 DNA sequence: TGTGCCTGGAGTGTCCGGGGAAATCAGCCCCAGCATTTT.

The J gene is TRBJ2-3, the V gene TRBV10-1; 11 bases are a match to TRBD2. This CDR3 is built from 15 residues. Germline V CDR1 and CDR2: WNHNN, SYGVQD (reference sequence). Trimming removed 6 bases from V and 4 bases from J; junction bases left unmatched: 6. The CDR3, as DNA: TGCGCCAGCAGACCGACTAGCGGGGCCGCAGATACGCAGTATTTT. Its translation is CASRPTSGAADTQYF.